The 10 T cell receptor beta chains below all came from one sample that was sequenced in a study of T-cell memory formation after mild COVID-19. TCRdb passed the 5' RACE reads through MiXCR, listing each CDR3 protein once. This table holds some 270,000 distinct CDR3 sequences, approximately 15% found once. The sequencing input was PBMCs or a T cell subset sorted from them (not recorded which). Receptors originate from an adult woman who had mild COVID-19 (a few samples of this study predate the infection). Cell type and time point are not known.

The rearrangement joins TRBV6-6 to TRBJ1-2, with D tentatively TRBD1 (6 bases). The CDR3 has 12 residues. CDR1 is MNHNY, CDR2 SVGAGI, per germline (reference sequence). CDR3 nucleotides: TGTGCTACACAGGGTGAGGTATATGGCTACACCTTC. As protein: CATQGEVYGYTF.

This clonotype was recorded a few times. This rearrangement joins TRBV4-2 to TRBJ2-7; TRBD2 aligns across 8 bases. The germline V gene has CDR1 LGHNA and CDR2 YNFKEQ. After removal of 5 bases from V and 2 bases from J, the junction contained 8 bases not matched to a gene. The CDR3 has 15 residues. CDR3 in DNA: TGTGCCAGCAGCTCGAGCGGGGGCCTTCCCTACGAGCAGTACTTC. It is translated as CASSSSGGLPYEQYF.

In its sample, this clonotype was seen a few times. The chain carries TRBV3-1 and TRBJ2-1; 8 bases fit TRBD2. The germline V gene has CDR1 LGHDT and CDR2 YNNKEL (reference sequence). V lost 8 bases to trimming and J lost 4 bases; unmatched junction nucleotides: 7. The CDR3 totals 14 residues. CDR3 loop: CASGFGLAYNEQFF. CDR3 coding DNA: TGTGCCAGCGGATTCGGACTAGCTTACAATGAGCAGTTCTTC.

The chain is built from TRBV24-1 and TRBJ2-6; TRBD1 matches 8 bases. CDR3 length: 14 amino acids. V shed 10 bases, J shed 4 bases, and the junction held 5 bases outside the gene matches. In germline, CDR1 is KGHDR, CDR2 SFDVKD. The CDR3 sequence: CATQGATGANVLTF. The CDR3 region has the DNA TGTGCCACTCAGGGGGCCACAGGGGCCAACGTCCTGACTTTC.

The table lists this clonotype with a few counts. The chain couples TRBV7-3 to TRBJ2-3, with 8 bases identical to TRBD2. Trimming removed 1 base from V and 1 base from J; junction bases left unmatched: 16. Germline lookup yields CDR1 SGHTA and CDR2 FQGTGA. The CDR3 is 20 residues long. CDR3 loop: CASSLKRSGGQYWGTDTQYF. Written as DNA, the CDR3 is TGTGCCAGCAGCTTAAAAAGGAGCGGGGGACAATACTGGGGCACAGATACGCAGTATTTT.

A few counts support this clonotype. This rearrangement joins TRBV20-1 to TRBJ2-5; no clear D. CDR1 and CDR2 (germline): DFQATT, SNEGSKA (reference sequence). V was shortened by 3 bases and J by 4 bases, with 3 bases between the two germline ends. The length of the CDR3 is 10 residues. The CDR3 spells CSASLETQYF. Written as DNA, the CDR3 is TGCAGTGCTAGTTTAGAGACCCAGTACTTC.

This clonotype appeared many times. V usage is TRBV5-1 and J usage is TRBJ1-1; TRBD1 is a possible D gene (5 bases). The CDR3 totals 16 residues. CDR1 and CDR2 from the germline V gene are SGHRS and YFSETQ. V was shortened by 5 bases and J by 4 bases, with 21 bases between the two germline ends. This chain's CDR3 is CASRDEGLPSGTEAFF. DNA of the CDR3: TGCGCCAGCAGGGATGAGGGACTTCCATCGGGCACTGAAGCTTTCTTT. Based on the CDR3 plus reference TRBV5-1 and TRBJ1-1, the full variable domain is KAGVTQTPRYLIKTRGQQVTLSCSPISGHRSVSWYQQTPGQGLQFLFEYFSETQRNKGNFPGRFSGRQFSNSRSEMNVSTLELGDSALYLCASRDEGLPSGTEAFFGQGTRLTVV.

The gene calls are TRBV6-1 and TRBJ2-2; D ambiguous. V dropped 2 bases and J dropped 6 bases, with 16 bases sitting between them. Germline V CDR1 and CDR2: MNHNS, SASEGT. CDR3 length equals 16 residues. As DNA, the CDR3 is TGTGCCAGCAGTGAATTGGGTAGGATCCGGGCCGGGGAGCTGTTTTTT. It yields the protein CASSELGRIRAGELFF.

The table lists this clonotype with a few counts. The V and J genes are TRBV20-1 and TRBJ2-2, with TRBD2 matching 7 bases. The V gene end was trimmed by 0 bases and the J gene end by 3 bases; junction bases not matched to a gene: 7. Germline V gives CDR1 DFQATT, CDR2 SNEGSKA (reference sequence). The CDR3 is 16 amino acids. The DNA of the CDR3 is TGCAGTGCTAGAGATCCCTGGGGGAGGGACACCGGGGAGCTGTTTTTT. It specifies CSARDPWGRDTGELFF.

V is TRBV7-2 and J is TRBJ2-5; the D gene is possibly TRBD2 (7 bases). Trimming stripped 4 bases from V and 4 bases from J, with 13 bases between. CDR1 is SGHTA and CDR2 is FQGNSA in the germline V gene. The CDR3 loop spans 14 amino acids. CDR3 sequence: CASSSKGGGETQYF. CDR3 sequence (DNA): TGTGCCAGCAGCTCTAAAGGGGGGGGAGAGACCCAGTACTTC.